These T cell receptor beta chains were read from a single sample in a study of cytomegalovirus exposure and HLA in healthy donors. Profiling relied on immunoSEQ multiplex PCR, and the TCRdb table lists in-frame clones only, not all of them. The sample holds 90,000 to 110,000 clones, around 73% seen once. Sample: PBMCs. The source is a man in his thirties or forties in good health and CMV-seronegative. Each CDR3 is given with its conserved first and last residue. A D gene is named only where the DNA matches it firmly. For some rows the clone size is stated as once, few or many, or as a class when expanded; others skip it.

V,size,J,D,DNA,CDR3
TRBV11-2,.,TRBJ1-1,.,TGTGCCAGCAGCTTAGGGGGGTCAGGGGTGAACACTGAAGCTTTCTTT,CASSLGGSGVNTEAFF
TRBV15,.,TRBJ2-2,.,TGTGCCACCAGCAGAGAGGTGGGAGTAGTCGGGGAGCTGTTTTTT,CATSREVGVVGELFF
TRBV15,.,TRBJ1-4,.,TGTGCCACCAGCGGAAGACTAACAGGGGAAAAACTGTTTTTT,CATSGRLTGEKLFF
TRBV27,.,TRBJ2-2,TRBD2,TGTGCCAGCAGTCCCTGGGACAGGGCCGGGACTAGCGGTTTAATGGGGAACACCGGGGAACTGTTTTTT,CASSPWDRAGTSGLMGNTGELFF
TRBV6-5,.,TRBJ1-5,.,TGCGCCAGCAGTTACTCGGAACCCAGGAGGGGTCAGCCCCAGCATTTT,CASSYSEPRRGQPQHF
TRBV5-1,.,TRBJ1-5,TRBD1,TGCGCCAGCAGCTGGACAGGGGCTGACAATCAGCCCCAGCATTTT,CASSWTGADNQPQHF
TRBV28,.,TRBJ1-2,.,TGTGCCAGCAGACGTCGGGGGGTGGACTATGGCTACACCTTC,CASRRRGVDYGYTF
TRBV18,.,TRBJ1-5,TRBD1,TGTGCCAGCGACCGCACAGGGGGGGCTCAGCCCCAGCATTTT,CASDRTGGAQPQHF
TRBV19,once,TRBJ1-2,TRBD1,TGTGCCAGTAGTAGCACCTGGGACAGCGTCTATGGCTACACCTTC,CASSSTWDSVYGYTF
TRBV7-9,once,TRBJ1-4,TRBD1,TGTGCCAGCAGCTTGGCGACAGGGGTGGAAAAACTGTTTTTT,CASSLATGVEKLFF
TRBV11-2,.,TRBJ1-2,.,TGTGCCAGCAGCTCGCTCGACAGAGAAGGCTACACCTTC,CASSSLDREGYTF
TRBV4-3,.,TRBJ2-1,TRBD2,TGCGCCAGCAGCCTTAGGAGGGAGGGAGACAATGAGCAGTTCTTC,CASSLRREGDNEQFF
TRBV6-6,.,TRBJ2-1,.,TGTGCCAGCAGTCCGGGACATCATGAGCAGTTCTTC,CASSPGHHEQFF
TRBV2,.,TRBJ2-7,TRBD1,TGTGCCAGCAGCGGGGACAGGGGGCGTTACGAGCAGTACTTC,CASSGDRGRYEQYF
TRBV7-2,.,TRBJ2-1,.,TGTGCCAGCAGCTTAGGGTGGGGGGCCTACAATGAGCAGTTCTTC,CASSLGWGAYNEQFF
TRBV6-5,few,TRBJ1-5,.,TGTGCCAGCAGTTACCTAGGACAGCGTCAGCCCCAGCATTTT,CASSYLGQRQPQHF
TRBV13,.,TRBJ2-7,TRBD2,TGTGCCAGCAGCTTAGGCACAGGGCTAGCGGGCACCACACTTTCCTACGAGCAGTACTTC,CASSLGTGLAGTTLSYEQYF
TRBV27,few,TRBJ2-1,.,TGTGCCAGCAGTTTATTGAGTTCGTACAATGAGCAGTTCTTC,CASSLLSSYNEQFF
TRBV27,.,TRBJ2-1,.,TGTGCCAGCAGCCTCAGCGGGACAGGCTCCCTCAATGAGCAGTTCTTC,CASSLSGTGSLNEQFF
TRBV27,.,TRBJ2-1,TRBD2,TGTGCCAGCAGCCTAGCGGGAGGAGGGTACAATGAGCAGTTCTTC,CASSLAGGGYNEQFF
TRBV7-2,.,TRBJ1-1,.,TGTGCCAGCAGCTTGTCCGTTTACGGAGCTTTCTTT,CASSLSVYGAFF
TRBV19,.,TRBJ1-5,.,TGTGCCAGTAGTATGAGGCAGGGAAGGATAAATAGCAATCAGCCCCAGCATTTT,CASSMRQGRINSNQPQHF
TRBV18,.,TRBJ1-6,.,TGTGCCAGCTCACGATCCGGTGGGGGAGGGCTGAACTCACCCCTCCACTTT,CASSRSGGGGLNSPLHF
TRBV30,.,TRBJ1-3,TRBD1,TGTGCCTGGAAGACGGACAGGCTAAGCTCTGGAAACACCATATATTTT,CAWKTDRLSSGNTIYF
TRBV6-5,.,TRBJ2-5,.,TGTGCCAGCAGTTACGGAGCCCAAGAGACCCAGTACTTC,CASSYGAQETQYF
TRBV28,.,TRBJ1-2,.,TGTGCCAGCAGCGGGACACCGCCGAACTATGGCTACACCTTC,CASSGTPPNYGYTF
TRBV27,.,TRBJ1-4,TRBD1,TGTGCCAGCAGACCCAACGGACAGGGAACTAATGAAAAACTGTTTTTT,CASRPNGQGTNEKLFF
TRBV18,.,TRBJ2-3,TRBD2,TGTGCCAGCTCTCCTATAAGGACTAGCGGGAGGATAGATACGCAGTATTTT,CASSPIRTSGRIDTQYF
TRBV7-2,.,TRBJ2-7,TRBD2,TGTGCCAGCAGCTTAGTTACTAGCGGGGGGAGAGAGCAGTACTTC,CASSLVTSGGREQYF
TRBV29-1,.,TRBJ1-5,.,TGCAGCGTGAGACAGGATAGCAATCAGCCCCAGCATTTT,CSVRQDSNQPQHF
TRBV18,.,TRBJ1-1,.,TGTGCCAGCTCACCGGCCCAGGCGAGCACTGAAGCTTTCTTT,CASSPAQASTEAFF
TRBV14,.,TRBJ2-5,.,TGTGCCAGCAGCCGTAGGAGGGCAGTAGAGGAGACCCAGTACTTC,CASSRRRAVEETQYF
TRBV7-2,few,TRBJ1-1,TRBD1,TGTGCCAGCAGTTTACAGGGGGCGAACACTGAAGCTTTCTTT,CASSLQGANTEAFF
TRBV19,.,TRBJ1-2,.,TGTGCCAGTAGAAGGGCAGGTGGAGGCTATGGCTACACCTTC,CASRRAGGGYGYTF
TRBV6-5,.,TRBJ2-2,TRBD1,TGTGCCAGCAGTCCCCGGACAGGGCTAACCGGGGAGCTGTTTTTT,CASSPRTGLTGELFF
TRBV5-6,.,TRBJ1-3,TRBD1,TGTGCCAGCAGCTTGGATCGTCCGGGACAGGCCACCCCTGGAAACACCATATATTTT,CASSLDRPGQATPGNTIYF
TRBV5-6,.,TRBJ2-4,.,TGTGCCAGCAGCTTCGGGTCGGCTAACATTCAGTACTTC,CASSFGSANIQYF
TRBV2,.,TRBJ1-2,TRBD1,TGTGCCAGCAGGGGGGACAGGGCTTTCAATAACTATGGCTACACCTTC,CASRGDRAFNNYGYTF
TRBV9,.,TRBJ1-1,.,TGTGCCAGCAGCGTAGTAGCGATGTCAGGTCCTGGCACTGAAGCTTTCTTT,CASSVVAMSGPGTEAFF
TRBV6-5,.,TRBJ2-1,TRBD2,TGTGCCAGCAGTTATTTGGGCGGGAGGGCGCACAATGAGCAGTTCTTC,CASSYLGGRAHNEQFF
TRBV28,.,TRBJ2-7,.,TGTGCCAGCAGCCAACAACCGCGCAAACAGGGCTCCTACGAGCAGTACTTC,CASSQQPRKQGSYEQYF
TRBV28,.,TRBJ2-2,.,TGTGCCAGCAGCCCGCCGGCGGAGGCCGGGGAGCTGTTTTTT,CASSPPAEAGELFF